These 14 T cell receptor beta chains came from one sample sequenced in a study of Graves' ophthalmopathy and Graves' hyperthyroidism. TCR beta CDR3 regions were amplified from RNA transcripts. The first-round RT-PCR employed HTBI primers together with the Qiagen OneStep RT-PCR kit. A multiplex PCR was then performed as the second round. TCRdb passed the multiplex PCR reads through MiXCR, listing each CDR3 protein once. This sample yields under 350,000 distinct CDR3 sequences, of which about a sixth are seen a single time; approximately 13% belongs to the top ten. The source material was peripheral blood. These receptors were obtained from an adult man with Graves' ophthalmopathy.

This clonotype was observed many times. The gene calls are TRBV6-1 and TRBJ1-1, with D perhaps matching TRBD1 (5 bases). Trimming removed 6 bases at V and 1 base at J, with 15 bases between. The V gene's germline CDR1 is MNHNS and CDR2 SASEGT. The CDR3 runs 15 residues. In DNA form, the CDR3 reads TGTGCCAGCAGCCCCCGGGACCCGAGGAACACTGAAGCTTTCTTT. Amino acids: CASSPRDPRNTEAFF.

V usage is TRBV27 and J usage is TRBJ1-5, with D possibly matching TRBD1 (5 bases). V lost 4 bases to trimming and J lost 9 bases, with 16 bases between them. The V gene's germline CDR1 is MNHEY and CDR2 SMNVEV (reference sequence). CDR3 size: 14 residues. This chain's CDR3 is CASSYETVVGPQHF. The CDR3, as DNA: TGTGCCAGCAGTTACGAGACAGTGGTTGGGCCCCAGCATTTT.

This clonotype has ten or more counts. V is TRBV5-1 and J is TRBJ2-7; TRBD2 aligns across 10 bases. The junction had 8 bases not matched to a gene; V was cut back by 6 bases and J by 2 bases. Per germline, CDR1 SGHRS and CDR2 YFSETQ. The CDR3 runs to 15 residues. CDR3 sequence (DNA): TGCGCCAGCAACCTAGCGGGAGAGAGTACCTACGAGCAGTACTTC. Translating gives CASNLAGESTYEQYF.

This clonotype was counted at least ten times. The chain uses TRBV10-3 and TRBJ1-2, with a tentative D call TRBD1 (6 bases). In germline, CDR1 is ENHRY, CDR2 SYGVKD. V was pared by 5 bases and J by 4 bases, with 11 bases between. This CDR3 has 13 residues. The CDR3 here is CAISLGQTYGYTF. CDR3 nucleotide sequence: TGTGCCATCAGTCTCGGACAGACCTATGGCTACACCTTC.

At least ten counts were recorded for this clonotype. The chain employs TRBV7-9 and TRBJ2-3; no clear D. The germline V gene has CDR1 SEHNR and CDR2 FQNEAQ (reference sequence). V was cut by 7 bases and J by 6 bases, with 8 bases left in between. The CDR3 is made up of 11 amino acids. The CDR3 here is CASTEVDTQYF. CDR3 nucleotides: TGTGCCAGCACTGAGGTTGATACGCAGTATTTT. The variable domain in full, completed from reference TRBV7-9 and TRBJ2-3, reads DTGVSQNPRHKITKRGQNVTFRCDPISEHNRLYWYRQTLGQGPEFLTYFQNEAQLEKSRLLSDRFSAERPKGSFSTLEIQRTEQGDSAMYLCASTEVDTQYFGPGTRLTVL.

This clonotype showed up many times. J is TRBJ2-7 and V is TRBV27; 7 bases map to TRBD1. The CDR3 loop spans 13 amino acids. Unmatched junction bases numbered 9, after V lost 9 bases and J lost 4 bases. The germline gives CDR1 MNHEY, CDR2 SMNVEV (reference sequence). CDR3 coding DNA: TGTGCCAGTACGACAGGGAGAGGTTACGAGCAGTACTTC. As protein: CASTTGRGYEQYF.

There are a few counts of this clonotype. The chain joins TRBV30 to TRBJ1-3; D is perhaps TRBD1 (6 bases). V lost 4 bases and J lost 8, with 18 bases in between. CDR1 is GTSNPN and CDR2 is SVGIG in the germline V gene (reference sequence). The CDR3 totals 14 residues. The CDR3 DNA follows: TGTGCCTGGACTACCTGGACAGATCGGGACACCATATATTTT. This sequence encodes CAWTTWTDRDTIYF.

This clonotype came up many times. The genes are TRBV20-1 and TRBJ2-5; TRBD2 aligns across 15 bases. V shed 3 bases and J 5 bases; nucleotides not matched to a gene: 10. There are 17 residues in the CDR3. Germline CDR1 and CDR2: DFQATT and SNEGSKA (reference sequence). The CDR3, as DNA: TGCAGTGCTAGTCCTCCGGGACTAGCGGGGGGACGGGAGACCCAGTACTTC. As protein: CSASPPGLAGGRETQYF.

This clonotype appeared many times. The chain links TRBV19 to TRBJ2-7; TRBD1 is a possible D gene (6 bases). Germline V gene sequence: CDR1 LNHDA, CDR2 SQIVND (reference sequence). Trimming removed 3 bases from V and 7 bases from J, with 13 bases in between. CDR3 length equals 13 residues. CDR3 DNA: TGTGCCAGTAGTATCTCGACAGGCTGGGAGCAGTACTTC. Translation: CASSISTGWEQYF.

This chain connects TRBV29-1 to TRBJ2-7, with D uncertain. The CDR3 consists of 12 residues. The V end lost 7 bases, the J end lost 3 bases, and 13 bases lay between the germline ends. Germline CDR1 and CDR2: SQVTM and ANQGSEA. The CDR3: CSAELYNYEQYF. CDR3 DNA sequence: TGCAGCGCGGAACTTTACAACTACGAGCAGTACTTC.

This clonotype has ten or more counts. The CDR3: CASSPRQKKETQYF. CDR3 bases: TGTGCCAGCAGTCCCAGACAGAAAAAAGAGACCCAGTACTTC. V usage is TRBV28 and J usage is TRBJ2-5, with TRBD1 as a possible D gene (5 bases). The V gene's germline CDR1 is MDHEN and CDR2 SYDVKM. CDR3 length equals 14 residues. The V and J ends lost 5 bases and 3 bases respectively, with 13 bases between them. The whole variable domain, remainder taken from reference TRBV28 and TRBJ2-5, is DVKVTQSSRYLVKRTGEKVFLECVQDMDHENMFWYRQDPGLGLRLIYFSYDVKMKEKGDIPEGYSVSREKKERFSLILESASTNQTSMYLCASSPRQKKETQYFGPGTRLLVL.

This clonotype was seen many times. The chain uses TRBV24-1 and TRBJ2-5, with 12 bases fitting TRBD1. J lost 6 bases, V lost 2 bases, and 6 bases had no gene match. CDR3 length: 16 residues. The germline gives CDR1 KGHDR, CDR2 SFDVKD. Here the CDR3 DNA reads TGTGCCACCAGTGATTCGGGGACAGGGGGCAAACAGACCCAGTACTTC. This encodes CATSDSGTGGKQTQYF.

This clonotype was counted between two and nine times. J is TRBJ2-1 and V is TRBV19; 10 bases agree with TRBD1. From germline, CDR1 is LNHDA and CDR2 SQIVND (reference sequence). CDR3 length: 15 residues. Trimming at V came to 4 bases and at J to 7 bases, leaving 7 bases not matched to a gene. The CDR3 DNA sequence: TGTGCCAGTAGTACTGACCGGGACAGGGGTAATGAGCAGTTCTTC. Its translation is CASSTDRDRGNEQFF.

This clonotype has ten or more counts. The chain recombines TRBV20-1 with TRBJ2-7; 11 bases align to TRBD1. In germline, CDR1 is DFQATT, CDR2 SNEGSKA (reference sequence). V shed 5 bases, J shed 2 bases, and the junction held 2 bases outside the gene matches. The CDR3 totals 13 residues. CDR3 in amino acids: CSAGQGAAYEQYF. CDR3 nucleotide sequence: TGCAGTGCTGGACAGGGGGCCGCCTACGAGCAGTACTTC.